Listed below are T cell receptor beta chains from one sample, sequenced in a study of blood T cell repertoires in COVID-19. Method: immunoSEQ multiplex PCR; TCRdb's copy keeps in-frame clones and lacks some. The data hold roughly 400,000 clones, with about 87% observed a single time. The sequencing sample was made of PBMCs or T cells enriched from blood (not recorded which). Receptor source: a woman aged 50 to 60 who had recovered from COVID-19. CDR3s leave out the opening cysteine and the closing phenylalanine or tryptophan. Fields, in order: clone size, V gene, CDR3 length, CDR3 protein. For some rows the clone size is stated as once, few or many, or as a class when expanded; others skip it.

>-|TRBV5-1|12
ASSRKTGEETQY
>-|TRBV28|11
ASMTGGARGYT
>many|TRBV27|12
ASASRDRAYEQY
>-|TRBV7-8|14
ASSSRQEDLRETQY
>-|TRBV11-2|13
ASSLVGVRDTEAF
>-|TRBV28|13
ASTGTSGTGGTQY
>-|TRBV28|13
ASKSGGLYTGELF
>-|TRBV2|11
ASSPGTVSGQF
>-|TRBV7-2|16
ASSLRQGGSQHHQPQH
>-|TRBV3-1/TRBV3-2|13
ASSPGTSGGETQY
>-|TRBV6-5|11
ASSYSRDSPLH
>-|TRBV28|10
VAGGGDYGYT
>once|TRBV21-1|19
ASSKKGFGDFNPTLPYGYT
>-|TRBV28|13
ASSPPGVSNQPQH
>-|TRBV4-2|13
ASSQDSGYGNTIY
>-|TRBV11-1|12
ASSHLDGANVLT
>-|TRBV7-2|13
ASSSWTGAATEAF
>-|TRBV3-1/TRBV3-2|12
ASSMEASGRGYT
>-|TRBV5-8|13
ASSLGTNRGTEAF
>few|TRBV19|14
ASSIHPLAGGSEQF
>-|TRBV6-9|12
ASSFGRGNEKLF
>few|TRBV12-3/TRBV12-4|11
ASSFGGNQPQH
>-|TRBV2|12
ASSRTDKGNEQF
>-|TRBV7-2|12
ASSLGQGGSPLH
>few|TRBV28|13
ASIHSGGARDTQY
>-|TRBV7-9|14
ASSLLSGGPQETQY
>once|TRBV28|12
ASNSLDRVGEQY
>-|TRBV19|12
ASKADRVNTEAF
>-|TRBV12-3/TRBV12-4|10
ASSELRYEQY
>-|TRBV7-9|11
ASSPSGYEKLF
>once|TRBV20-1|11
SASLAGATEQF
>-|TRBV11-2|10
ASSPLQETQY
>-|TRBV5-1|13
ASSLAGFSGYGYT
>-|TRBV29-1|14
SVEGLQISSYNEQF